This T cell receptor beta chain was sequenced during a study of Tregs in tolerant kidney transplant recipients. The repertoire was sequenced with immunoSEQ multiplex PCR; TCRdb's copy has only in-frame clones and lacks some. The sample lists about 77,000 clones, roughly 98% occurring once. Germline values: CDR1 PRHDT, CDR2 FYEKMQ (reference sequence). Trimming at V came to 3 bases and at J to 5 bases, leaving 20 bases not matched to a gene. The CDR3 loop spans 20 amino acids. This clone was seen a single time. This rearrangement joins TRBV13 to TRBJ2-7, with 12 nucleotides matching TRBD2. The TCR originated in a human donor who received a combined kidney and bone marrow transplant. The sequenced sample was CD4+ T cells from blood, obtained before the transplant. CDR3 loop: CASSLAPTASSGGALDEQYF. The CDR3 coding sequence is TGTGCCAGCAGCTTGGCCCCAACAGCGTCTAGCGGGGGGGCCCTCGACGAGCAGTACTTC. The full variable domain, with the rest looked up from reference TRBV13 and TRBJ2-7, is AAGVIQSPRHLIKEKRETATLKCYPIPRHDTVYWYQQGPGQDPQFLISFYEKMQSDKGSIPDRFSAQQFSDYHSELNMSSLELGDSALYFCASSLAPTASSGGALDEQYFGPGTRLTVT.